This T cell receptor beta chain was sequenced in a study of Graves' ophthalmopathy and Graves' hyperthyroidism. This clonotype was seen more than once but under ten times. The antigen is unknown. Study-wide points: In blood appeared most of the expanded thyroid clonotypes whose frequency exceeded 0.001. The model predicted ophthalmopathy progression with about 69% sensitivity and approximately 72% specificity.

CDR1 and CDR2 from the germline V gene are LGHNA and YSLEER. This CDR3 has 21 residues. The ends lost 1 base at V and 4 bases at J; junction bases unmatched: 20. Excluded: other autoimmune disease, uncontrolled infection, pregnancy or lactation. A diagnosis was made from clinical symptoms together with serum thyroxine, TRAb, thyroid ultrasound and orbital computed tomography. RNA transcripts yielded amplified TCR beta CDR3 regions. HTBI primers were employed in first-round RT-PCR, then a second-round multiplex PCR followed. TCRdb recomputed calls from the multiplex PCR reads with MiXCR, one row per CDR3 protein. The sample consists of 400,000 or so distinct CDR3 sequences, roughly 15% of them appearing once.

The chain combines TRBV4-3 with TRBJ2-7; 12 nucleotides line up with TRBD2. This clonotype was obtained from a woman aged 18-35 years with stable Graves' hyperthyroidism. Sequencing used peripheral blood. CDR3 nucleotides: TGCGCCAGCAGCCAAGGGCATTCTAGCGGGGGGGCCATCCGACCACTTTACGAGCAGTACTTC. It specifies CASSQGHSSGGAIRPLYEQYF.